The 13 T cell receptor beta chains below were found in one sample sequenced in a study of cytomegalovirus exposure and HLA in healthy donors. Both 60 Vbeta primers and 13 Jbeta primers went into the PCR. This table comes from immunoSEQ multiplex PCR, and its TCRdb copy is limited to in-frame clones, with some not included. The sample comprises approximately 150,000 clones, roughly 74% of which are singletons, and 2.5% to 4% rests with the top ten. Specimen: PBMCs. These TCRs come from a man in his forties in good health and CMV-seronegative.

This clone was picked up a small number of times. The rearrangement links TRBV6-6 to TRBJ1-2; 7 bases fit TRBD1. The CDR3 loop spans 15 amino acids. The V gene's germline CDR1 is MNHNY and CDR2 SVGAGI (reference sequence). The V gene end was trimmed by 7 bases and the J gene end by 6 bases; junction bases not matched to a gene: 14. CDR3 sequence: CASTQTGAGWNGYTF. DNA of the CDR3: TGTGCCAGCACCCAAACAGGGGCAGGATGGAATGGCTACACCTTC.

The rearrangement joins TRBV7-8 to TRBJ1-2, with 8 nucleotides matching TRBD1. This CDR3 spans 15 amino acids. Germline trimming cut 2 bases from V and 6 bases from J; bases unmatched to any gene: 8. The germline V gene encodes CDR1 SGHVS and CDR2 FQNEAQ. The CDR3 DNA reads TGTGCCAGCAGCTTATACAGGGGGAAGTTCCATGGCTACACCTTC. Translated, it gives CASSLYRGKFHGYTF.

V gene TRBV5-8 combines with J gene TRBJ2-6, with D maybe TRBD2 (6 bases). The CDR3 contains 19 residues. CDR1 is SGHTS and CDR2 is YDEGEE in the germline V gene. Trimming took 0 bases from V and 0 from J, leaving 16 bases between them. In DNA form, the CDR3 reads TGTGCCAGCAGCTTGGGGCAGGGAGGCCCCTACTCTGGGGCCAACGTCCTGACTTTC. Translation: CASSLGQGGPYSGANVLTF.

The chain is built from TRBV27 and TRBJ2-6, with 7 bases lining up with TRBD1. Germline CDR1 reads MNHEY; CDR2 reads SMNVEV (reference sequence). Trimming removed 5 bases from V and 8 bases from J; junction bases left unmatched: 6. CDR3 length: 14 amino acids. The CDR3 DNA reads as TGTGCCAGCAGTCCCCGACAGGGCCCCAACGTCCTGACTTTC. Translated, it gives CASSPRQGPNVLTF.

Here the CDR3 DNA reads TGCGCCAGCAGCCCCCTAGCGGGGGGGCTCCGCGAGGGCACCGGGGAGCTGTTTTTT. It encodes CASSPLAGGLREGTGELFF. The rearrangement uses TRBV4-1 and TRBJ2-2, with 12 bases fitting TRBD2. Germline CDR1 is MGHRA and CDR2 is YSYEKL. Germline trimming cut 4 bases from V and 4 bases from J; bases unmatched to any gene: 13. The CDR3 totals 19 residues.

The V and J genes are TRBV4-1 and TRBJ1-2; TRBD1 is a possible D gene (5 bases). Germline CDR1 is MGHRA and CDR2 is YSYEKL. The V gene lost 0 bases and the J gene lost 0 bases, with 8 bases spanning the gap. The CDR3 consists of 15 residues. CDR3 bases: TGCGCCAGCAGCCAAGATACGGGGGCTAACTATGGCTACACCTTC. Translating it yields CASSQDTGANYGYTF.

The V call is TRBV27, the J call TRBJ2-5; D perhaps matches TRBD2 (6 bases). Germline CDR1 MNHEY, CDR2 SMNVEV (reference sequence). The CDR3 has 14 amino acids. V gave up 6 bases and J gave up 7 bases, with 18 bases separating them. The CDR3 reads CASSPPWDGGTQYF. For the CDR3, the DNA is TGTGCCAGCAGCCCCCCGTGGGACGGGGGGACCCAGTACTTC.

The V call is TRBV25-1, the J call TRBJ2-7; no clear D gene. V was cut by 4 bases and J by 3 bases, with 16 bases left in between. Looked up from germline, CDR1 is MGHDK and CDR2 is SYGVNS. CDR3 length: 15 amino acids. The CDR3 nucleotides are TGTGCCAGCAGTGGCGTTAGCTGGTGGAGCTACGAGCAGTACTTC. Translation gives CASSGVSWWSYEQYF.

The chain has TRBV27 and TRBJ1-6; 10 nucleotides match TRBD1. Germline V gene sequence: CDR1 MNHEY, CDR2 SMNVEV (reference sequence). There are 15 residues in the CDR3. After removal of 2 bases from V and 7 bases from J, the junction contained 2 bases not matched to a gene. Here the CDR3 reads CASSLRQGANSPLHF. The CDR3, as DNA: TGTGCCAGCAGTTTACGACAGGGGGCCAATTCACCCCTCCACTTT.

The chain is built from TRBV27 and TRBJ1-1; possibly TRBD1 for D (5 bases). The germline V gene has CDR1 MNHEY and CDR2 SMNVEV (reference sequence). V lost 3 bases and J 0 bases, leaving 11 bases between the germline ends. The CDR3 is 15 amino acids. CDR3 loop: CASSFLGGLNTEAFF. The CDR3 nucleotides are TGTGCCAGCAGTTTCCTCGGGGGTCTGAACACTGAAGCTTTCTTT.

CDR3 sequence reads: CAWDDGQGVGNTIYF. The CDR3 bases are TGTGCCTGGGATGATGGACAGGGGGTCGGGAACACCATATATTTT. V usage is TRBV30 and J usage is TRBJ1-3, with 10 positions matching TRBD1. The V segment lost 5 bases and the J segment 7 bases; nucleotides outside the gene matches: 11. CDR1 is GTSNPN and CDR2 is SVGIG in the germline V gene (reference sequence). The CDR3 spans 15 residues.

The rearrangement joins TRBV19 to TRBJ2-1; maybe TRBD2 (5 bases). Trimming shortened V by 3 bases and J by 0 bases, and 15 bases separated the two germline ends. From germline, CDR1 is LNHDA and CDR2 SQIVND (reference sequence). This CDR3 is built from 17 residues. This CDR3 is CASSMKGGRSSYNEQFF. In DNA form, the CDR3 reads TGTGCCAGTAGTATGAAAGGCGGGCGAAGCTCCTACAATGAGCAGTTCTTC.

The chain links TRBV10-3 to TRBJ2-5, with D maybe TRBD1 (6 bases). Trimming took 4 bases from V and 3 from J, leaving 12 bases between them. Germline values: CDR1 ENHRY, CDR2 SYGVKD. This CDR3 spans 14 amino acids. The CDR3 protein is CAISGGQPEETQYF. CDR3 sequence (DNA): TGTGCCATCAGTGGAGGACAGCCTGAAGAGACCCAGTACTTC.